This TCR beta chain was captured in a study of T cell changes during pregnancy in multiple sclerosis. V lost 0 bases to trimming and J lost 6 bases, with 13 bases between them. Germline V gene data show CDR1 as MNHEY and CDR2 as SVGAGI. This CDR3 has 15 amino acids. Clones were read by immunoSEQ multiplex PCR, and TCRdb kept only the in-frame ones, dropping some. Here the sample spans tens of thousands of clones, 85% to 90% being singletons. Specimen: CD8+ T cells from peripheral blood mononuclear cells, collected in the second trimester of pregnancy. The receptor was isolated from a female donor with multiple sclerosis, enrolled in a pregnancy study. This chain joins TRBV6-5 and TRBJ2-3; D is perhaps TRBD2 (6 bases). CDR3 sequence reads: CASSYSTRAGDTQYF. The CDR3 DNA reads TGTGCCAGCAGTTACTCGACCAGGGCGGGGGATACGCAGTATTTT.